This T cell receptor beta chain was recorded in a study of T-cell memory formation after mild COVID-19. TCRdb fed the 5' RACE reads into MiXCR, producing one record per CDR3 protein. The repertoire holds 450,000 or so distinct CDR3 sequences, with around a quarter as singletons. The source of this sequence is an adult woman who had mild COVID-19 (a few samples of this study predate the infection). Cell type and time point are not known. Sequenced input: PBMCs or a T cell subset sorted from them (not recorded which).

The CDR3 protein is CASSHGTATYEQYF. Written as DNA, the CDR3 is TGCGCCAGCAGCCATGGGACCGCTACCTACGAGCAGTACTTC. The chain is built from TRBV5-1 and TRBJ2-7; D may match TRBD1 or TRBD2 (5 bases each). Trimming pared 4 bases from V and 2 bases from J, leaving 13 bases between. This CDR3 is built from 14 residues. Germline values: CDR1 SGHRS, CDR2 YFSETQ.